This T cell receptor beta chain was observed in a study of beta chain features in type 1 diabetes. Expressed TCRB transcripts were sequenced after all isolated RNA was converted to cDNA. Method: immunoSEQ multiplex PCR; TCRdb's copy keeps in-frame clones and lacks some. The data hold tens of thousands of clones, with 50% observed a single time. Trimming shortened V by 2 bases and J by 5 bases, and 15 bases separated the two germline ends. This CDR3 spans 15 amino acids. Germline values: CDR1 MNHNY, CDR2 SVGAGI (reference sequence). J is TRBJ2-5 and V is TRBV6-6; D is possibly TRBD2 (6 bases). The receptor was isolated from a woman aged 25 to 45 in good health. The sample consisted of stem cell memory CD4+ T cells from blood. As DNA, the CDR3 is TGTGCCAGCAGTTACGACTCTCGGGGGTGGGAGACCCAGTACTTC. Translating gives CASSYDSRGWETQYF.